The clone carrying this T cell receptor (beta chain) has only one observation. What it binds is not known. Between the trimmed V and J ends, which lost 0 bases and 8 bases, there was a span of 14 bases. The germline V gene encodes CDR1 SGDLS and CDR2 YYNGEE. The CDR3 runs to 14 residues. Patients in the study, people with chemo-refractory metastatic non-small-cell lung cancer, received focal radiation plus ipilimumab CTLA-4 blockade. The sample belongs to a study of radiotherapy plus CTLA-4 blockade in lung cancer. Turning to the study itself: Objective responses were recorded in less than 20% of patients, with disease control recorded in about 30%.

The table came from immunoSEQ multiplex PCR; TCRdb's copy has only in-frame clones and leaves some out. The sample includes about 48,000 clones, about 86% of them seen just once. Study-level findings and limits: Radiotherapy with ipilimumab was followed by blood expansion of tumor-derived clones. Interferon-beta and early blood T cell clone dynamics reportedly predicted response best.

This clonotype was sampled from a human donor with non-small cell lung cancer that progressed on radiotherapy plus ipilimumab. Some clones in this sample may be carry-over from other donors' samples. The sequenced sample was peripheral blood, obtained from a patient treated with radiotherapy plus ipilimumab. V usage is TRBV9 and J usage is TRBJ1-2, with D perhaps matching TRBD1 (6 bases). In DNA form, the CDR3 reads TGTGCCAGCAGCGTAGGCGGGGGGCTTGACGGCTACACCTTC. Its translation is CASSVGGGLDGYTF.